The 30 T cell receptor beta chains in this list originate from one sample, sequenced in a study of shared clonotypes between healthy human individuals (dated by TCRdb to about 2020). Library method: the immunoSEQ multiplex PCR assay. The immuneACCESS repertoire file appears here via TCRdb, limited to in-frame rearrangements. These files lack a portion of the clones; in checked studies, under half of the deficit traces to unresolved V genes, and the cause of the others is not known. This sample gives hundreds of thousands of clones in total; around 72% of them show up just once. The top ten clonotypes cover under 2% of the sample. The sequenced sample consisted of memory CD4+ T cells sorted from blood. The sample's cell subset or site label, decoded: CD45RA-negative fraction. The source of these receptors is a woman aged 25 to 39 in good health.

Concerning this clone: The same CDR3 is also encoded by other DNA sequences in this sample. V is TRBV7-8 and J is TRBJ1-4; the D gene is possibly TRBD1 (6 bases). In germline, CDR1 is SGHVS, CDR2 FQNEAQ. V was shortened by 2 bases and J by 8 bases, with 12 bases between the two germline ends. This CDR3 region has 14 residues. The DNA of the CDR3 is TGTGCCAGCAGCTTATGGGGGGGCGGCGAAAAACTGTTTTTT. The encoded protein is CASSLWGGGEKLFF.

The rearrangement joins TRBV4-1 to TRBJ2-7, with D unresolved. The germline V gene has CDR1 MGHRA and CDR2 YSYEKL. With 2 bases removed from V and 4 bases from J, the gap between germline ends came to 9 bases. This CDR3 is 13 amino acids long. The CDR3 reads CASSQLPGYEQYF. The CDR3 nucleotides read TGCGCCAGCAGCCAACTCCCGGGTTACGAGCAGTACTTC.

The chain couples TRBV28 to TRBJ1-2; D unresolved. The CDR3 extends over 14 amino acids. V shed 3 bases and J shed 1 base, with 9 bases lying between them. The germline CDR1 and CDR2 sequences are MDHEN and SYDVKM. This chain's CDR3 is CASSFFVGNYGYTF. For the CDR3, the DNA is TGTGCCAGCAGTTTTTTCGTGGGTAACTATGGCTACACCTTC.

The CDR3 region has the DNA TGTGCCAGCAGCTTAGCCCCCCGGGGGCGCATCCACGAGCAGTACTTC. It codes for CASSLAPRGRIHEQYF. The chain links TRBV7-2 to TRBJ2-7; D assignment may be TRBD1 or TRBD2 (6 bases each). Deletions cut 0 bases from V and 5 bases from J, with 17 bases between. The V gene's germline CDR1 is SGHTA and CDR2 FQGNSA. The CDR3 runs to 16 residues.

The chain links TRBV28 to TRBJ2-5; 12 nucleotides line up with TRBD1. The CDR3 loop spans 18 amino acids. Trimming removed 4 bases from V and 5 bases from J; junction bases left unmatched: 14. Per the germline V gene, CDR1 is MDHEN and CDR2 is SYDVKM. The CDR3 DNA follows: TGTGCCAGCAGTTCTGGGACAGGGGGCGTACCTGGACGGGAGACCCAGTACTTC. This encodes CASSSGTGGVPGRETQYF.

The chain joins TRBV6-5 to TRBJ2-2, with 8 bases fitting TRBD2. Germline values: CDR1 MNHEY, CDR2 SVGAGI. V shed 0 bases and J 6 bases; nucleotides not matched to a gene: 6. This CDR3 is 16 amino acids long. The CDR3 DNA sequence: TGTGCCAGCAGTTACTCCGGGGGGGCACAGTCCGGGGAGCTGTTTTTT. Its translation is CASSYSGGAQSGELFF.

The V call is TRBV7-9, the J call TRBJ2-5; D is undetermined. The CDR3 has 13 amino acids. V was pared by 3 bases and J by 5 bases, with 10 bases between. Germline V gene lookup returns CDR1 SEHNR and CDR2 FQNEAQ (reference sequence). The CDR3 region has the DNA TGTGCCAGCAGCTTCGGGCTGCTCGAGACCCAGTACTTC. It translates to CASSFGLLETQYF.

Ten or more counts support this clone. The chain has TRBV7-9 and TRBJ2-5, with TRBD2 identical over 7 bases. The J segment lost 9 bases and the V segment lost 5 bases, leaving 15 bases of the junction unmatched. The CDR3 is made up of 15 amino acids. The germline CDR1 and CDR2 sequences are SEHNR and FQNEAQ (reference sequence). CDR3 sequence (DNA): TGTGCCAGCAGCCACGGGGGGTCCCAAGGGGCAGCCCAGTACTTC. This gives the protein CASSHGGSQGAAQYF.

V usage is TRBV4-1 and J usage is TRBJ1-5, with D perhaps matching TRBD1 (5 bases). With 2 bases removed from V and 6 bases from J, the gap between germline ends came to 20 bases. Germline V CDR1 and CDR2: MGHRA, YSYEKL. This CDR3 is built from 17 residues. The CDR3 loop is CASSQKADGDVGQPQHF. DNA of the CDR3: TGCGCCAGCAGCCAAAAGGCGGACGGGGACGTAGGTCAGCCCCAGCATTTT.

The chain is built from TRBV18 and TRBJ1-2; D call uncertain. V lost 3 bases, J lost 8 bases, and 7 bases lay in between. Germline V CDR1 and CDR2: KGHSH, LQKENI. CDR3 length: 11 amino acids. The CDR3 reads CASSPGSGYTF. In DNA, the CDR3 is TGTGCCAGCTCACCCGGTTCGGGCTACACCTTC.

The rearrangement joins TRBV28 to TRBJ1-1; no reliable D call. The CDR3 contains 12 residues. Germline CDR1 and CDR2: MDHEN and SYDVKM. V lost 5 bases to trimming and J lost 3 bases, with 7 bases between them. The CDR3 sequence: CASSNPHTEAFF. The CDR3 DNA reads TGTGCCAGCAGTAACCCCCACACTGAAGCTTTCTTT.

The rearrangement links TRBV2 to TRBJ2-7; possible D gene TRBD1, 5 bases. Trimming left V 3 bases short and J 3 bases short, with 15 bases between. The germline V gene has CDR1 SNHLY and CDR2 FYNNEI. The CDR3 length is 15 residues. The chain's CDR3 is CASSDLGTGNYEQYF. The CDR3 DNA is TGTGCCAGCAGTGATCTAGGAACAGGAAACTACGAGCAGTACTTC.

The chain uses TRBV2 and TRBJ2-7, with D unresolved. The germline CDR1 and CDR2 sequences are SNHLY and FYNNEI. The V gene lost 6 bases and the J gene lost 0 bases, with 9 bases spanning the gap. The CDR3 runs 13 residues. The CDR3 sequence: CASRADGSYEQYF. In DNA, the CDR3 is TGTGCCAGCAGGGCGGACGGCTCCTACGAGCAGTACTTC.

This clone has ten or more counts. This sequence joins TRBV5-1 and TRBJ2-7, with 10 bases identical to TRBD2. Germline V CDR1 and CDR2: SGHRS, YFSETQ. This CDR3 contains 15 residues. The trim removed 4 bases at V and 2 bases at J, leaving 6 bases unmatched. CDR3 bases: TGCGCCAGCAGCAATCTAGCGGGAGAGACCTACGAGCAGTACTTC. This gives the protein CASSNLAGETYEQYF.

The CDR3, as DNA: TGTGCCTGGAGTGGGGGGAGCGGGACCCACGAGCAGTACTTC. Its translation: CAWSGGSGTHEQYF. This chain joins TRBV30 and TRBJ2-7; 7 nucleotides match TRBD2. The CDR3 sequence is 14 residues long. CDR1 and CDR2 (germline): GTSNPN, SVGIG (reference sequence). The trim removed 1 base at V and 5 bases at J, leaving 8 bases unmatched.

About this clone: Other DNA variants within this sample encode the same CDR3. The chain has TRBV30 and TRBJ2-3, with D uncertain. The CDR3 is made up of 12 amino acids. Per germline, CDR1 GTSNPN and CDR2 SVGIG (reference sequence). The V end was cut by 1 base, the J end by 0 bases, with 2 bases between. In DNA form, the CDR3 reads TGTGCCTGGAGTGCTAGCACAGATACGCAGTATTTT. Amino acid sequence: CAWSASTDTQYF.

For this clone: The sample carries other DNA sequences with the same CDR3. The chain is built from TRBV5-1 and TRBJ2-1, with 10 bases identical to TRBD2. The germline V gene encodes CDR1 SGHRS and CDR2 YFSETQ. The trim removed 4 bases at V and 3 bases at J, leaving 4 bases unmatched. This CDR3 region has 15 residues. The CDR3 region has the DNA TGCGCCAGCAGCATCGCTAGCGGGAGCTACAATGAGCAGTTCTTC. Translating gives CASSIASGSYNEQFF.

The chain carries TRBV28 and TRBJ1-2; D is undetermined. Germline V gene lookup returns CDR1 MDHEN and CDR2 SYDVKM. The CDR3 consists of 14 residues. Trimming left V 5 bases short and J 4 bases short, with 14 bases between. In DNA, the CDR3 is TGTGCCAGCAGTACCCCGACTGGCGCCTATGGCTACACCTTC. As protein: CASSTPTGAYGYTF.

This clone occurred once. The chain links TRBV6-1 to TRBJ2-7; D is unresolved. Per germline, CDR1 MNHNS and CDR2 SASEGT. V was clipped by 6 bases and J by 0 bases, with 12 bases between them. The CDR3 runs to 14 residues. CDR3 nucleotides: TGTGCCAGCAGAAGGGATTTTAGCTCCTACGAGCAGTACTTC. The encoded protein is CASRRDFSSYEQYF.

The J gene is TRBJ2-7, the V gene TRBV2, with D maybe TRBD2 (6 bases). Germline-derived CDR1 and CDR2 are SNHLY and FYNNEI. The length of the CDR3 is 13 residues. The V end was cut by 4 bases, the J end by 3 bases, with 10 bases between. DNA for the CDR3: TGTGCCAGCAGTGGAACTAGCAACTACGAGCAGTACTTC. It encodes CASSGTSNYEQYF. Supplemented by reference TRBV2 and TRBJ2-7, the full variable domain reads EPEVTQTPSHQVTQMGQEVILRCVPISNHLYFYWYRQILGQKVEFLVSFYNNEISEKSEIFDDQFSVERPDGSNFTLKIRSTKLEDSAMYFCASSGTSNYEQYFGPGTRLTVT.

The rearrangement joins TRBV4-2 to TRBJ2-1, with TRBD2 matching over 7 bases. Trimming at V came to 0 bases and at J to 4 bases, leaving 6 bases not matched to a gene. CDR1 and CDR2 (germline): LGHNA, YNFKEQ. This CDR3 comprises 16 residues. The CDR3 is CASSQDFEGGYNEQFF. The CDR3 nucleotides read TGTGCCAGCAGCCAAGATTTTGAGGGAGGGTACAATGAGCAGTTCTTC.

This CDR3 reads CASSKAAMGLRGNTDTQYF. In DNA, the CDR3 is TGTGCCAGCAGCAAAGCCGCAATGGGGCTGCGGGGGAACACAGATACGCAGTATTTT. The rearrangement joins TRBV21-1 to TRBJ2-3; TRBD2 was called by the table and not checked on the DNA. TRBV21-1 is shown as a pseudogene. The CDR3 contains 19 residues.

This clone has just a few counts. The chain joins TRBV6-5 to TRBJ2-4; D possibly corresponds to TRBD1 (7 bases). This CDR3 region has 13 residues. V shed 4 bases and J shed 7 bases, with 11 bases lying between them. Germline lookup yields CDR1 MNHEY and CDR2 SVGAGI. The CDR3 nucleotides are TGTGCCAGCAGTTCCCAGGGGGGTAACATTCAGTACTTC. This sequence encodes CASSSQGGNIQYF.

This clone has ten or more counts. The chain uses TRBV4-2 and TRBJ1-1; D perhaps matches TRBD1 (6 bases). The germline V and J ends were trimmed by 5 bases and 0 bases, with 13 bases remaining between them. Germline V gives CDR1 LGHNA, CDR2 YNFKEQ. The CDR3 totals 15 residues. CDR3 amino acids: CASSSRTEMNTEAFF. The DNA for the CDR3 is TGTGCCAGCAGCTCGAGGACAGAAATGAACACTGAAGCTTTCTTT.

This clone has a single count. The chain links TRBV11-2 to TRBJ2-7; 10 bases are shared with TRBD1. The germline CDR1 and CDR2 sequences are SGHAT and FQNNGV. After removal of 4 bases from V and 3 bases from J, the junction contained 3 bases not matched to a gene. The CDR3 runs to 14 residues. The CDR3 DNA reads TGTGCCAGCAGCTCGTGGGACAGGGGCTACGAGCAGTACTTC. Translating gives CASSSWDRGYEQYF. The full variable domain, completed using reference TRBV11-2 and TRBJ2-7, is EAGVAQSPRYKIIEKRQSVAFWCNPISGHATLYWYQQILGQGPKLLIQFQNNGVVDDSQLPKDRFSAERLKGVDSTLKIQPAKLEDSAVYLCASSSWDRGYEQYFGPGTRLTVT.

This clone is a singleton in its sample. The rearrangement joins TRBV2 to TRBJ2-7; 10 nucleotides line up with TRBD1. This CDR3 contains 14 residues. Trimming removed 4 bases from V and 3 bases from J; junction bases left unmatched: 3. CDR1 is SNHLY, CDR2 FYNNEI, per germline. This chain's CDR3 is CASSGQGADYEQYF. Written as DNA, the CDR3 is TGTGCCAGCAGTGGACAGGGGGCGGACTACGAGCAGTACTTC.

J is TRBJ2-1 and V is TRBV25-1; D unresolved. The CDR3 extends over 16 amino acids. CDR1 MGHDK and CDR2 SYGVNS come from the germline V gene. V gave up 2 bases and J gave up 0 bases, with 11 bases separating them. This CDR3 reads CASSEAGTPSYNEQFF. CDR3 DNA sequence: TGTGCCAGCAGTGAAGCTGGCACGCCCTCCTACAATGAGCAGTTCTTC. Drawing the rest from reference TRBV25-1 and TRBJ2-1, the complete variable domain is EADIYQTPRYLVIGTGKKITLECSQTMGHDKMYWYQQDPGMELHLIHYSYGVNSTEKGDLSSESTVSRIRTEHFPLTLESARPSHTSQYLCASSEAGTPSYNEQFFGPGTRLTVL.

This clone was seen just once. The chain combines TRBV20-1 with TRBJ2-2, with D uncertain. V was cut by 3 bases and J by 5 bases, with 4 bases left in between. CDR3 size: 11 residues. Per germline, CDR1 DFQATT and CDR2 SNEGSKA (reference sequence). The CDR3 DNA sequence: TGCAGTGCTAGGGAGACCGGGGAGCTGTTTTTT. This translates into CSARETGELFF.

V and J are TRBV7-8 and TRBJ2-3; D not resolved. Per the germline V gene, CDR1 is SGHVS and CDR2 is FQNEAQ. V dropped 1 base and J dropped 2 bases, with 10 bases sitting between them. The CDR3 is 15 amino acids. The CDR3 sequence: CASSLVDSPTDTQYF. CDR3 DNA: TGTGCCAGCAGCTTAGTCGACTCCCCCACAGATACGCAGTATTTT.

CDR3 sequence reads: CASSSVQGGTEAFF. CDR3 nucleotide sequence: TGTGCCAGCAGCTCGGTACAGGGGGGCACTGAAGCTTTCTTT. This chain uses TRBV11-2 with TRBJ1-1; TRBD1 matches 8 bases. Germline V gene data show CDR1 as SGHAT and CDR2 as FQNNGV. Unmatched junction bases numbered 5, after V lost 4 bases and J lost 4 bases. The CDR3 spans 14 residues.